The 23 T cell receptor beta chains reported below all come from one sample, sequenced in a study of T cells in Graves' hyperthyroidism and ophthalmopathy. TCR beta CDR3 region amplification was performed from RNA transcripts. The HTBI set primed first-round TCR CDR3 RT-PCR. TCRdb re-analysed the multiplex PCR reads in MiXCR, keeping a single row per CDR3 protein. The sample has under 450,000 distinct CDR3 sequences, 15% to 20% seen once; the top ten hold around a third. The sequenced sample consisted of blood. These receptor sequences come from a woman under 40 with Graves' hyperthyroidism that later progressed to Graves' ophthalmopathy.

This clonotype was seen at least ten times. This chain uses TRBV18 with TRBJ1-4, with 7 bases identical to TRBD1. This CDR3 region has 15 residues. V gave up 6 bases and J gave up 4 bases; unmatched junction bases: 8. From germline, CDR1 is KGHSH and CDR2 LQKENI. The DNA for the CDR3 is TGTGCCAGCTCCCCTGGGACAGCCCGTAATGAAAAACTGTTTTTT. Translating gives CASSPGTARNEKLFF. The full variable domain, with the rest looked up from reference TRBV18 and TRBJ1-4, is NAGVMQNPRHLVRRRGQEARLRCSPMKGHSHVYWYRQLPEEGLKFMVYLQKENIIDESGMPKERFSAEFPKEGPSILRIQQVVRGDSAAYFCASSPGTARNEKLFFGSGTQLSVL.

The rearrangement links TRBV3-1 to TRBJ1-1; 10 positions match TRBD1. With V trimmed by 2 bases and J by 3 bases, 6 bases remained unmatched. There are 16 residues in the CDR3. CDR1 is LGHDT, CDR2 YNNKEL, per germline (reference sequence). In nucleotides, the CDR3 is TGTGCCAGCAGCCAAAATCTGGGGACAGGGGACACTGAAGCTTTCTTT. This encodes CASSQNLGTGDTEAFF.

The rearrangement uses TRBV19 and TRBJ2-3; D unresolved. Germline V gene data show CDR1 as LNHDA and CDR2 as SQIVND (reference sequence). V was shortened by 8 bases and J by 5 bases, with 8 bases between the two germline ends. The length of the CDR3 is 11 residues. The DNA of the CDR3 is TGTGCCAGTGAACATATAGATACGCAGTATTTT. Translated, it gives CASEHIDTQYF. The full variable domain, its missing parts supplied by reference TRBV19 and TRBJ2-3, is DGGITQSPKYLFRKEGQNVTLSCEQNLNHDAMYWYRQDPGQGLRLIYYSQIVNDFQKGDIAEGYSVSREKKESFPLTVTSAQKNPTAFYLCASEHIDTQYFGPGTRLTVL.

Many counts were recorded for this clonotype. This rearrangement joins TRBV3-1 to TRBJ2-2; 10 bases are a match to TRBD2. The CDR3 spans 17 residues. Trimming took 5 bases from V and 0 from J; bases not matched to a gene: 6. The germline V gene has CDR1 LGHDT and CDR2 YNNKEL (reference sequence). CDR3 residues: CASSVDLAGANTGELFF. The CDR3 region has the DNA TGTGCCAGCAGCGTGGATCTAGCGGGAGCGAACACCGGGGAGCTGTTTTTT.

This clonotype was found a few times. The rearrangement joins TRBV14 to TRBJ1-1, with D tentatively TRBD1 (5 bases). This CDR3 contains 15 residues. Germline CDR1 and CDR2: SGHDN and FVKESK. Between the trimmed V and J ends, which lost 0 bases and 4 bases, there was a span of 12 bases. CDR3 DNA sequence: TGTGCCAGCAGCCAAGAGGGGGTTCTTAGCACTGAAGCTTTCTTT. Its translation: CASSQEGVLSTEAFF.

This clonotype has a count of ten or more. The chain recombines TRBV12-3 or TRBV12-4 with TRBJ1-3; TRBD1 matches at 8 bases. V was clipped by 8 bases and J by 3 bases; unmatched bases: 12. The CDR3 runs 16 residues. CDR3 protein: CASDPGGEGIGNTIYF. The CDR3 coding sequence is TGTGCCAGCGACCCAGGGGGCGAGGGGATTGGAAACACCATATATTTT.

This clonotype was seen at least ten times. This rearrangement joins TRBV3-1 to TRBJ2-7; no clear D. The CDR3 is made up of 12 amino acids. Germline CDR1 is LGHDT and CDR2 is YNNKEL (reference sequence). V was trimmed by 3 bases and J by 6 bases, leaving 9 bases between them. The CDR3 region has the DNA TGTGCCAGCAGCCATCCTCGTCGCGAGCAGTACTTC. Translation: CASSHPRREQYF.

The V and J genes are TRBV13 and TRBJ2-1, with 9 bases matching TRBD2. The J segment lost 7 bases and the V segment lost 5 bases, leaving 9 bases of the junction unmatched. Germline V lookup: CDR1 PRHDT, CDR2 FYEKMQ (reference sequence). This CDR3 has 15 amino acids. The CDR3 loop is CASSPVGLAVNEQFF. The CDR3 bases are TGTGCCAGCAGCCCAGTGGGACTAGCTGTTAATGAGCAGTTCTTC.

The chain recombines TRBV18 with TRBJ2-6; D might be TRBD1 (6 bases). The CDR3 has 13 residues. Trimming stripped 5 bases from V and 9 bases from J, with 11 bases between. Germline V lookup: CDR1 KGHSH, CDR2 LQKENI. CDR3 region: CASSTQGSNVLTF. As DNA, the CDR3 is TGTGCCAGCTCAACACAGGGTAGCAACGTCCTGACTTTC. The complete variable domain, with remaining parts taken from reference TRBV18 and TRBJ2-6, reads NAGVMQNPRHLVRRRGQEARLRCSPMKGHSHVYWYRQLPEEGLKFMVYLQKENIIDESGMPKERFSAEFPKEGPSILRIQQVVRGDSAAYFCASSTQGSNVLTFGAGSRLTVL.

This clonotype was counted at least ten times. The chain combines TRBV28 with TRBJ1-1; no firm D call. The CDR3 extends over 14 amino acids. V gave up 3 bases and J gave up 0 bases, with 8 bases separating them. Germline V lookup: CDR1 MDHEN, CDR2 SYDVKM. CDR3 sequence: CASSLLGLNTEAFF. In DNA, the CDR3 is TGTGCCAGCAGTTTGCTGGGTCTGAACACTGAAGCTTTCTTT.

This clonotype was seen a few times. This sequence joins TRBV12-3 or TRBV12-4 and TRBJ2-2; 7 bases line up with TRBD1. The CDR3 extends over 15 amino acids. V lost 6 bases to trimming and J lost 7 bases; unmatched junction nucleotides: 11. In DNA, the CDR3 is TGTGCCAGCAGCCGACAGGGCCTTTTTATCGGGGAGCTGTTTTTT. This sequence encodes CASSRQGLFIGELFF.

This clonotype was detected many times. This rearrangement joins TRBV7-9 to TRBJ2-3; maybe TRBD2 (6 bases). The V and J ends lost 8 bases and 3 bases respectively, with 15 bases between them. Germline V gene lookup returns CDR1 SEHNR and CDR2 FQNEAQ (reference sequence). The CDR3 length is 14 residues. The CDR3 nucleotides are TGTGCCAGCGCCCCCCCCGGGGGTACAGATACGCAGTATTTT. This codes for CASAPPGGTDTQYF. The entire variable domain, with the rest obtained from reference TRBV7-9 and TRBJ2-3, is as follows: DTGVSQNPRHKITKRGQNVTFRCDPISEHNRLYWYRQTLGQGPEFLTYFQNEAQLEKSRLLSDRFSAERPKGSFSTLEIQRTEQGDSAMYLCASAPPGGTDTQYFGPGTRLTVL.

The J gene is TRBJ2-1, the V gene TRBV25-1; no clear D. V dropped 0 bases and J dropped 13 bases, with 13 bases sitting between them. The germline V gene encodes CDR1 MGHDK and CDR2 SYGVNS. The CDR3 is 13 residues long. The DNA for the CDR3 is TGTGCCAGCAGTGAATATTACACTACTCGCCAGTTCTTC. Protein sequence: CASSEYYTTRQFF.

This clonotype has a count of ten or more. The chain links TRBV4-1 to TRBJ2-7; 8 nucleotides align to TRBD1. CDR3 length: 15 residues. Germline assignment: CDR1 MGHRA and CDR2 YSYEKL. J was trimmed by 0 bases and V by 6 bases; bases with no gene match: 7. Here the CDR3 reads CASRKTGGNSYEQYF. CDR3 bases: TGCGCCAGCAGGAAAACAGGGGGAAACTCCTACGAGCAGTACTTC.

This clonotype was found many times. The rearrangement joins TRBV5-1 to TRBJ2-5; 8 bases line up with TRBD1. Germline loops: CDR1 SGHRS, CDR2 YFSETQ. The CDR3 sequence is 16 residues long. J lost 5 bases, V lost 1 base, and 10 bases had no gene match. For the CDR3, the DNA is TGCGCCAGCAGCTTGTCCCCTGGACAGGGCCACGAGACCCAGTACTTC. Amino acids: CASSLSPGQGHETQYF.

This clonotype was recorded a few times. The CDR3 spells CASSLVGTANTEAFF. The CDR3 coding sequence is TGCGCCAGCAGCTTGGTCGGGACAGCGAACACTGAAGCTTTCTTT. This chain joins TRBV5-1 and TRBJ1-1; TRBD1 agrees at 7 bases. The CDR3 sequence is 15 residues long. Germline CDR1 is SGHRS and CDR2 is YFSETQ. With 0 bases clipped from V and 1 base from J, the junction kept 3 bases outside the gene matches. The complete variable domain, with remaining parts taken from reference TRBV5-1 and TRBJ1-1, reads KAGVTQTPRYLIKTRGQQVTLSCSPISGHRSVSWYQQTPGQGLQFLFEYFSETQRNKGNFPGRFSGRQFSNSRSEMNVSTLELGDSALYLCASSLVGTANTEAFFGQGTRLTVV.

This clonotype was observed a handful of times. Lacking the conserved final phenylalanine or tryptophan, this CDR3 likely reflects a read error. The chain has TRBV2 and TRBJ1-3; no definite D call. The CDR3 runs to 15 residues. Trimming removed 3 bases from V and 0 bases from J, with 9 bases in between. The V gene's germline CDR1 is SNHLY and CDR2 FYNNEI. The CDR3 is CASSDGPSSGNTIYL. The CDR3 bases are TGTGCCAGCAGTGATGGCCCAAGCTCTGGAAACACCATATATCTT.

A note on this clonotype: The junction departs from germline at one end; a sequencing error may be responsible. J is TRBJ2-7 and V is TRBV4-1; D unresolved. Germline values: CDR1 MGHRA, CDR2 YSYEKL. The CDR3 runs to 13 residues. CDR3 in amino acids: CASSQGLFDEQYF. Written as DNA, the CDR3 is TGTGCCAGCAGCCAAGGTTTGTTCGACGAGCAGTACTTC.

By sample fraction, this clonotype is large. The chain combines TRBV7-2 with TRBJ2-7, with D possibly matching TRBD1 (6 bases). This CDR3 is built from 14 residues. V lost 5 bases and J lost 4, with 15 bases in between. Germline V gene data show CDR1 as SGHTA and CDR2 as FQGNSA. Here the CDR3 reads CASSHPGHNYEQYF. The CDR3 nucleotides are TGTGCCAGCAGCCACCCGGGACACAATTACGAGCAGTACTTC.

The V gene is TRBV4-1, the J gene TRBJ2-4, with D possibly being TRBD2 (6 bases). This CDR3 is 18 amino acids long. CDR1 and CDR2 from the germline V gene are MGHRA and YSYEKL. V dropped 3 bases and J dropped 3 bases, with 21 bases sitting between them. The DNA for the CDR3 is TGCGCCAGCAGCCACAGAGTACTAGGCGGGGTAAACAAAAACATTCAGTACTTC. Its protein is CASSHRVLGGVNKNIQYF.

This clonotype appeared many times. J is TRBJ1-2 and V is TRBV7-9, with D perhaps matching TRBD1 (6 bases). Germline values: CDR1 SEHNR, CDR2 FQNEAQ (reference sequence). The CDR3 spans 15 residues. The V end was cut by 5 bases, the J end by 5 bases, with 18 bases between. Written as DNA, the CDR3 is TGTGCCAGCAGCCCAGGGACACCAGACAAATATGGCTACACCTTC. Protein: CASSPGTPDKYGYTF.

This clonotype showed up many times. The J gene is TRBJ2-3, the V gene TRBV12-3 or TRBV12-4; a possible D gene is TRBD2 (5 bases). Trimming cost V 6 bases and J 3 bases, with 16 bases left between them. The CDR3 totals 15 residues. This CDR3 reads CASRPPGEGTDTQYF. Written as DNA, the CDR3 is TGTGCCAGCAGACCCCCAGGAGAGGGAACAGATACGCAGTATTTT.

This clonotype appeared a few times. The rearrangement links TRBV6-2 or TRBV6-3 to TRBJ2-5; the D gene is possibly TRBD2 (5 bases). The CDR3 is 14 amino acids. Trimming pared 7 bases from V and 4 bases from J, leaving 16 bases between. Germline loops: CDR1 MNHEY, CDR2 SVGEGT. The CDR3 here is CASILEGSAETQYF. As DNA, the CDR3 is TGTGCCAGCATCCTCGAGGGATCCGCAGAGACCCAGTACTTC.